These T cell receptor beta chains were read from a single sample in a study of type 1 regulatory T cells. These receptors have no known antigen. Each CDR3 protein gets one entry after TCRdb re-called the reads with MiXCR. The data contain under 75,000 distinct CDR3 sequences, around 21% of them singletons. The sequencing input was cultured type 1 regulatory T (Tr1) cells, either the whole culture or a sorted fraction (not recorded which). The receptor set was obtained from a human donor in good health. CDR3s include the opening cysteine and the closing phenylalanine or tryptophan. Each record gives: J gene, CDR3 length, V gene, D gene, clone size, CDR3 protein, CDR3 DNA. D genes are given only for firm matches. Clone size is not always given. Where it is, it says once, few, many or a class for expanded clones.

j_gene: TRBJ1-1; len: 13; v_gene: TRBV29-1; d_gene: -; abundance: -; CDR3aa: CSVEAGMNTEAFF; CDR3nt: TGCAGCGTTGAGGCAGGCATGAACACTGAAGCTTTCTTT
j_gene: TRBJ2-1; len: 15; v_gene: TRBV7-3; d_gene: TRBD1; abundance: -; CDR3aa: CASSTQGAGNNEQFF; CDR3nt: TGTGCCAGCAGCACACAGGGGGCAGGAAACAATGAGCAGTTCTTC
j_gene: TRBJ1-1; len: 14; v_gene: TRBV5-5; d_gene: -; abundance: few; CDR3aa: CASSFFHRDTEAFF; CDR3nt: TGTGCCAGCAGCTTTTTTCACCGGGACACTGAAGCTTTCTTT
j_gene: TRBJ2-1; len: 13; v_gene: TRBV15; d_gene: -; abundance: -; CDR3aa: CATSAGQSNEQFF; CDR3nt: TGTGCCACCAGCGCCGGACAGTCGAATGAGCAGTTCTTC
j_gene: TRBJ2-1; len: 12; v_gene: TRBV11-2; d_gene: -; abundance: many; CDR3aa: CASSLQGNEQFF; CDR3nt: TGTGCCAGCAGCTTACAGGGGAATGAGCAGTTCTTC
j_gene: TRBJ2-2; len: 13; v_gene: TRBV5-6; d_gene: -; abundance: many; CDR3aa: CASSLANTGELFF; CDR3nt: TGTGCCAGCAGCTTGGCGAACACCGGGGAGCTGTTTTTT
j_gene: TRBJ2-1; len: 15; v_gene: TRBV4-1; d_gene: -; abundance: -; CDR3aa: CASSQEENGYNEQFF; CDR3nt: TGCGCCAGCAGCCAAGAGGAGAACGGTTACAATGAGCAGTTCTTC
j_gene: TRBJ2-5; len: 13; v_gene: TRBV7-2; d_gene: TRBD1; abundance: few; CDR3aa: CASRDRAGETQYF; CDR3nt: TGTGCCAGCAGGGACAGGGCGGGGGAGACCCAGTACTTC
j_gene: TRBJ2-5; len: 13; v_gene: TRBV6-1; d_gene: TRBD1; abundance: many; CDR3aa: CASRKTGLETQYF; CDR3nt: TGTGCCAGCAGGAAGACAGGGCTCGAGACCCAGTACTTC
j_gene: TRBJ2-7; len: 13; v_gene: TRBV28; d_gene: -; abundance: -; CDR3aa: CASSLGAPAEQYF; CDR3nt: TGTGCCAGCAGTTTAGGTGCCCCAGCTGAGCAGTACTTC
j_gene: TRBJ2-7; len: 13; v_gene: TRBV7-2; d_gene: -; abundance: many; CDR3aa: CASSPQGLNEQYF; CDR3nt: TGTGCCAGCAGCCCACAGGGATTAAACGAGCAGTACTTC
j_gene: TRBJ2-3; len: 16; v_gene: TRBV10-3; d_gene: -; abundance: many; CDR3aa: CAISESGGVLVDTQYF; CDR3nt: TGTGCCATCAGTGAGTCAGGTGGAGTTTTAGTGGATACGCAGTATTTT
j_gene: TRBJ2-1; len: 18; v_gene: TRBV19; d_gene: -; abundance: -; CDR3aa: CASSLGLDRAPPYNEQFF; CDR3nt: TGTGCCAGTAGTCTAGGACTAGACAGGGCTCCCCCCTACAATGAGCAGTTCTTC
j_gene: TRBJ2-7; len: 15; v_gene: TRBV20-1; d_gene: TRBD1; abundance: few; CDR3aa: CSARDPATGGTEQYF; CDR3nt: TGCAGTGCTAGAGATCCCGCGACAGGGGGAACAGAGCAGTACTTC
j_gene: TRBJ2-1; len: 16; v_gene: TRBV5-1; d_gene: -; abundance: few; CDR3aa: CASSLEPGDYYNEQFF; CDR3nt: TGCGCCAGCAGCTTGGAGCCAGGGGATTACTACAATGAGCAGTTCTTC
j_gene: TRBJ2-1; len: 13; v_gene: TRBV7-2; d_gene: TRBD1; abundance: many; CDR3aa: CASSQDRINEQFF; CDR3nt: TGTGCCAGCAGCCAGGACAGGATTAATGAGCAGTTCTTC
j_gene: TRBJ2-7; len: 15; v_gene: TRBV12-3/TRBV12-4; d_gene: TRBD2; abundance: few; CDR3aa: CASTALAGVIYEQYF; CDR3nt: TGTGCCAGCACCGCGCTAGCGGGAGTGATCTACGAGCAGTACTTC
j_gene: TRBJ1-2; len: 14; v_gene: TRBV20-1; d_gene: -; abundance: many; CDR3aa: CSALSSGVNYGYTF; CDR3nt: TGCAGTGCTCTAAGTTCGGGAGTCAACTATGGCTACACCTTC
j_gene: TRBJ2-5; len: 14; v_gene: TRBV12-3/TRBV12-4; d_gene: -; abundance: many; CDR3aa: CASSLRRQQETQYF; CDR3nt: TGTGCCAGCAGTTTACGGCGGCAACAAGAGACCCAGTACTTC
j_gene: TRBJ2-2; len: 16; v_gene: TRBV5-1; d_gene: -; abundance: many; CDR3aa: CASSLAVSGNTGELFF; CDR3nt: TGCGCCAGCAGCTTGGCCGTTAGCGGGAACACCGGGGAGCTGTTTTTT
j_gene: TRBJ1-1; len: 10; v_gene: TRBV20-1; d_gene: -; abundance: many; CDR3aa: CSARFLEAFF; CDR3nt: TGCAGTGCTAGATTTCTAGAAGCTTTCTTT
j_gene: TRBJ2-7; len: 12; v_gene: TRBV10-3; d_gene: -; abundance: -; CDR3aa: CAISEPKTKQYF; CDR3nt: TGTGCCATCAGTGAGCCCAAAACCAAACAGTACTTC
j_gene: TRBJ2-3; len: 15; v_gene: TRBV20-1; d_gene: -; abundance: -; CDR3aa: CSARDPGGGTDTQYF; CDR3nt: TGCAGTGCTAGAGATCCAGGAGGGGGCACAGATACGCAGTATTTT
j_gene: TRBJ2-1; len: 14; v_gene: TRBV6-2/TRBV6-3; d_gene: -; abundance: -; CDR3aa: CATVTQPSYNEQFF; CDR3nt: TGTGCCACCGTGACTCAACCGTCCTACAATGAGCAGTTCTTC
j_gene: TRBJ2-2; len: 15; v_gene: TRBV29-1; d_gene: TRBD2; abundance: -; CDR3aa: CSAKTSGANTGELFF; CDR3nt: TGCAGCGCCAAGACTAGCGGGGCGAACACCGGGGAGCTGTTTTTT
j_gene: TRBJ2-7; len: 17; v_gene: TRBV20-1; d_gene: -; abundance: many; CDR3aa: CSASGQTVQRSSYEQYF; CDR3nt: TGCAGTGCTAGTGGCCAGACAGTGCAGCGGAGCTCCTACGAGCAGTACTTC
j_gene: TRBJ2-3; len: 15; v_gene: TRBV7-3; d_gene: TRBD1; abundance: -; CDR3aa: CASSLSGTGGYTQYF; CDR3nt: TGTGCCAGCAGCCTATCCGGGACAGGGGGATATACGCAGTATTTT
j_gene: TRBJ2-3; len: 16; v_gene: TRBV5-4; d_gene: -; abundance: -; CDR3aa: CASSSRMADGGDTQYF; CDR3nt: TGTGCCAGCAGCTCCCGGATGGCGGATGGGGGAGATACGCAGTATTTT
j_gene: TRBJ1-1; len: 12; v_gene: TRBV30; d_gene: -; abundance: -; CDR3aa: CAWSPQNTEAFF; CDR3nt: TGTGCCTGGAGTCCCCAGAACACTGAAGCTTTCTTT
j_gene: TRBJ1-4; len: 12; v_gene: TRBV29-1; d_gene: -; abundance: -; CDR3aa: CSGRDANEKLFF; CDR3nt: TGCAGCGGCCGGGACGCTAATGAAAAACTGTTTTTT
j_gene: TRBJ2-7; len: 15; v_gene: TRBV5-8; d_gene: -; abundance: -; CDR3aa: CASSSDGQGIHEQYF; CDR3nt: TGCGCCAGCAGCTCAGACGGGCAGGGAATACACGAGCAGTACTTC
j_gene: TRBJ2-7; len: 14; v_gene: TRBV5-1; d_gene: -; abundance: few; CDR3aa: CASSLIGSSYEQYF; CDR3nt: TGCGCCAGCAGCTTGATAGGCAGCTCCTACGAGCAGTACTTC
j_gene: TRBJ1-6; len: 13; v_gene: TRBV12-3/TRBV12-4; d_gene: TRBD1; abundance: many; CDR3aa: CASRGQGYSPLHF; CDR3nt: TGTGCCAGCAGGGGACAGGGTTATTCACCCCTCCACTTT
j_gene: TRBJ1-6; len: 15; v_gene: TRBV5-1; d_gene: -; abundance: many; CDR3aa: CASARDGAYNSPLHF; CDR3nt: TGCGCCAGCGCCCGGGACGGGGCCTATAATTCACCCCTCCACTTT
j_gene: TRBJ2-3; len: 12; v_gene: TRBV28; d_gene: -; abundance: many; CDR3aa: CASRDSTDTQYF; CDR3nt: TGTGCCAGCAGGGATAGCACAGATACGCAGTATTTT
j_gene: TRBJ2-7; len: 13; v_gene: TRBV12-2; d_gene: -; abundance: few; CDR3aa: CASRPRSSYEQYF; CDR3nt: TGTGCAAGTCGCCCCAGGAGCTCCTACGAGCAGTACTTC
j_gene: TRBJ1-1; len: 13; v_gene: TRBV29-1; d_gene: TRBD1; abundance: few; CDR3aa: CSVMGQGGTEAFF; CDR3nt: TGCAGCGTTATGGGGCAGGGGGGCACTGAAGCTTTCTTT
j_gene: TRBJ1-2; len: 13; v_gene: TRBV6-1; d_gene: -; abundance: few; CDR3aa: CASRSDTSYGYTF; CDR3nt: TGTGCCAGCAGATCCGACACCTCCTATGGCTACACCTTC
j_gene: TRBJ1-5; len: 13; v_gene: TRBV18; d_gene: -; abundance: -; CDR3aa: CASSPSAGQPQHF; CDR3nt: TGTGCCAGCTCACCTAGCGCTGGTCAGCCCCAGCATTTT
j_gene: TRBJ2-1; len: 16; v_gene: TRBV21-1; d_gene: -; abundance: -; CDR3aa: CASPGDGTSGGNEQFF; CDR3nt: TGTGCCAGCCCCGGGGACGGGACTAGCGGGGGTAATGAGCAGTTCTTC
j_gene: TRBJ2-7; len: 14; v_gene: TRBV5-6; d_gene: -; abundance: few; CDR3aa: CASSLAGLAYEQYF; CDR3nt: TGTGCCAGCAGCTTGGCGGGGTTAGCCTACGAGCAGTACTTC
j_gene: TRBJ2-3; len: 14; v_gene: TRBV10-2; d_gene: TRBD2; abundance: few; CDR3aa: CASSLAGSVDTQYF; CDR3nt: TGCGCCAGCAGTTTAGCGGGATCTGTGGATACGCAGTATTTT